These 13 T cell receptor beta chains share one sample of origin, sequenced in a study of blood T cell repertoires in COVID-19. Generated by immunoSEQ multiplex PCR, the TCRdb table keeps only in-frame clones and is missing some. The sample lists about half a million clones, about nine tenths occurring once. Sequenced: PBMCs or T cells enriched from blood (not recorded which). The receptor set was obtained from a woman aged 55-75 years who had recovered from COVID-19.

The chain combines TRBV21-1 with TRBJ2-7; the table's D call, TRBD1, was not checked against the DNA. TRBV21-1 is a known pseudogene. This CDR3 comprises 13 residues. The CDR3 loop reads CASGTRDNYEQYV. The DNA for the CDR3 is TGTGCCAGCGGAACCCGGGACAACTACGAGCAGTACGTC.

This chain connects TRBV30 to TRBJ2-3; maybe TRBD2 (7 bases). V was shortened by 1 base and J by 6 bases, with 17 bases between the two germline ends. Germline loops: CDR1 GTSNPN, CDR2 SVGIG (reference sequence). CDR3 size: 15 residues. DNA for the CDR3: TGTGCCTGGAGTGGCCGGCGCGGGGGCCGGGATACGCAGTATTTT. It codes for CAWSGRRGGRDTQYF. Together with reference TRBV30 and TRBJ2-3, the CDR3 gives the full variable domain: SQTIHQWPATLVQPVGSPLSLECTVEGTSNPNLYWYRQAAGRGLQLLFYSVGIGQISSEVPQNLSASRPQDRQFILSSKKLLLSDSGFYLCAWSGRRGGRDTQYFGPGTRLTVL.

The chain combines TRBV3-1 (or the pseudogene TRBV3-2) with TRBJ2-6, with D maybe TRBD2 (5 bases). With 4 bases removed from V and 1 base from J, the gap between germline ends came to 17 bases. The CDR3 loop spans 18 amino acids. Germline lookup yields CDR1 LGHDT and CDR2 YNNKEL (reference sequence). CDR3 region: CASSPRVVPFSGANVLTF. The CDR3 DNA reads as TGTGCCAGCAGCCCGCGGGTAGTTCCCTTTTCTGGGGCCAACGTCCTGACTTTC.

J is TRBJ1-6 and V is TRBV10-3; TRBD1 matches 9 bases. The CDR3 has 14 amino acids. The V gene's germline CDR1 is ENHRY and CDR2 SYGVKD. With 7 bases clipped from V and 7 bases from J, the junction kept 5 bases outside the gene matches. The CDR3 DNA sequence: TGTGCCATCAAACAGGGGGCCCAGAATTCACCCCTCCACTTT. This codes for CAIKQGAQNSPLHF.

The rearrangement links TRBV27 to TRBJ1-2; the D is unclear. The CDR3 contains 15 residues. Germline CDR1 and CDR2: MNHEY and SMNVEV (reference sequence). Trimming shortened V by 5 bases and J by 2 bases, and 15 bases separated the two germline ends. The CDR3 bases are TGTGCCAGCAGTCCATCCCTGGCCGGGAACTATGGCTACACCTTC. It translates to CASSPSLAGNYGYTF.

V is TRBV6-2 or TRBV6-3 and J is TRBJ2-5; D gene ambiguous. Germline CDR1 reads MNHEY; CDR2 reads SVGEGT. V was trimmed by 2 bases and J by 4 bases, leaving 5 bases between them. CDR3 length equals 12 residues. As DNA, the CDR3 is TGTGCCAGCAGTTACACCGGAGAGACCCAGTACTTC. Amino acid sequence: CASSYTGETQYF.

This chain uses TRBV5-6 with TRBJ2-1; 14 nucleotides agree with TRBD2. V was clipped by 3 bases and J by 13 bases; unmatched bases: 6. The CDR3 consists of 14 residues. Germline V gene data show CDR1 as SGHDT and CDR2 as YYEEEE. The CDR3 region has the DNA TGTGCCAGCAGCTGGACTAGCGGGGGGCAACTTCAGTTCTTC. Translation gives CASSWTSGGQLQFF.

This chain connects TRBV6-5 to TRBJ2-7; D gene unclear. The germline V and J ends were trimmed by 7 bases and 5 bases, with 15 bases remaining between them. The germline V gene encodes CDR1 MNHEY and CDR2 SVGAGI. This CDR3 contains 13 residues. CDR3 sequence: CASKEANKDEQYF. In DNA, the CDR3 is TGTGCCAGCAAAGAGGCAAATAAGGACGAGCAGTACTTC.

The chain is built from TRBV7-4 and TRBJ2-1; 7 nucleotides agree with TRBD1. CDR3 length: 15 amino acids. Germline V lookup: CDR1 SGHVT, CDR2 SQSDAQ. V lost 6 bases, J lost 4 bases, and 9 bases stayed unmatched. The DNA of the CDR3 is TGTGCCAGCAGTCGTACCGGGACAGATTACAATGAGCAGTTCTTC. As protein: CASSRTGTDYNEQFF.

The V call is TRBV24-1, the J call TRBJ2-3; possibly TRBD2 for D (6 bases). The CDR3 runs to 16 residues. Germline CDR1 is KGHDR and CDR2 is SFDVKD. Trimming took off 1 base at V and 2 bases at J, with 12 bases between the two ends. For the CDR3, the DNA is TGTGCCACCAGTGATTTTGCGCGGGGAAACACAGATACGCAGTATTTT. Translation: CATSDFARGNTDTQYF.

This chain's CDR3 is CASSQVGRGQETQYF. In DNA, the CDR3 is TGCGCCAGCAGCCAAGTTGGCAGGGGGCAAGAGACCCAGTACTTC. V gene TRBV4-1 combines with J gene TRBJ2-5, with 7 positions matching TRBD1. V shed 1 base and J 2 bases; nucleotides not matched to a gene: 4. Germline CDR1 is MGHRA and CDR2 is YSYEKL. The CDR3 runs to 15 residues.

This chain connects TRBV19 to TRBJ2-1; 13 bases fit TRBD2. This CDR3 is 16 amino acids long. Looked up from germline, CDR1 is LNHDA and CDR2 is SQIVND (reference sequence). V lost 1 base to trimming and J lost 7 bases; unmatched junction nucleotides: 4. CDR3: CASSIASGLAGNEQFF. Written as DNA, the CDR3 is TGTGCCAGTAGTATAGCATCGGGACTAGCGGGGAATGAGCAGTTCTTC.

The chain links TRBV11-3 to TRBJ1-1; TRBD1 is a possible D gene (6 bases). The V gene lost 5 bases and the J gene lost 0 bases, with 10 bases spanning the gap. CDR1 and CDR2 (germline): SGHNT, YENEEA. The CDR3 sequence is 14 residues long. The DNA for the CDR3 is TGTGCCAGCAGCCCCAGGGGACTGAACACTGAAGCTTTCTTT. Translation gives CASSPRGLNTEAFF.